Listed here are 3 T cell receptor beta chains from one sample, sequenced in a study of blood T cell repertoires in COVID-19. Profiled with immunoSEQ multiplex PCR; TCRdb holds only in-frame clones, not every one. The sample carries approximately 400,000 clones, around 83% recorded once. The sequencing sample was made of PBMCs or T cells enriched from blood (not recorded which). These receptors all stem from a woman aged 50 to 60 who had recovered from COVID-19.

V gene TRBV6-2 or TRBV6-3 combines with J gene TRBJ1-6, with D perhaps matching TRBD1 (6 bases). The CDR3 has 19 amino acids. The germline gives CDR1 MNHEY, CDR2 SVGEGT. V was clipped by 2 bases and J by 0 bases, with 17 bases between them. The CDR3 loop is CASSYTPGQRSSYNSPLHF. The CDR3 DNA reads as TGTGCCAGCAGTTACACACCGGGACAAAGGAGCTCCTATAATTCACCCCTCCACTTT.

This clone was observed once. The rearrangement links TRBV27 to TRBJ2-1; 7 bases fit TRBD2. V dropped 4 bases and J dropped 10; count of bases not matched to a gene: 4. This CDR3 is 12 amino acids long. Germline CDR1 MNHEY, CDR2 SMNVEV (reference sequence). CDR3 region: CASSSTSREQFF. In nucleotides, the CDR3 is TGTGCCAGCAGTTCGACTAGCAGAGAGCAGTTCTTC.

The chain is built from TRBV5-1 and TRBJ1-1, with 9 positions matching TRBD1. With V trimmed by 0 bases and J by 5 bases, 2 bases remained unmatched. The CDR3 runs to 14 residues. Germline CDR1 reads SGHRS; CDR2 reads YFSETQ. Here the CDR3 reads CASSLDRGQTEAFF. CDR3 in DNA: TGCGCCAGCAGCTTGGACAGGGGGCAAACTGAAGCTTTCTTT. The variable domain in full, completed from reference TRBV5-1 and TRBJ1-1, reads KAGVTQTPRYLIKTRGQQVTLSCSPISGHRSVSWYQQTPGQGLQFLFEYFSETQRNKGNFPGRFSGRQFSNSRSEMNVSTLELGDSALYLCASSLDRGQTEAFFGQGTRLTVV.